The 13 T cell receptor beta chains presented below share a single source sample, sequenced in a study of pediatric ulcerative colitis. The rectum was sampled with one to two pinch biopsies at colonoscopy. Clones were sequenced by immunoSEQ multiplex PCR, and TCRdb holds only the in-frame ones, with some missing. The table lists around 36,000 clones, roughly 81% of them singletons. The sequencing input was gut tissue. These receptors came from a boy between 10 and 17 years old with mild ulcerative colitis.

The CDR3 loop is CASSQDRGQGKGEQFF. The CDR3 region has the DNA TGCGCCAGCAGCCAAGATCGAGGACAGGGGAAAGGAGAGCAGTTCTTC. This chain connects TRBV4-1 to TRBJ2-1, with 9 bases that match TRBD1. This CDR3 contains 16 residues. Trimming removed 0 bases from V and 10 bases from J; junction bases left unmatched: 10. Per germline, CDR1 MGHRA and CDR2 YSYEKL.

The gene calls are TRBV2 and TRBJ1-5; D unclear. Germline V gene data show CDR1 as SNHLY and CDR2 as FYNNEI. This CDR3 region has 15 residues. Trimming stripped 4 bases from V and 5 bases from J, with 15 bases between. The CDR3 nucleotides are TGTGCCAGCAGTGGAACAAGGGTGACGGATCAGCCCCAGCATTTT. The encoded protein is CASSGTRVTDQPQHF.

The chain combines TRBV5-1 with TRBJ2-7, with 7 bases identical to TRBD1. After removal of 4 bases from V and 5 bases from J, the junction contained 9 bases not matched to a gene. There are 14 residues in the CDR3. CDR1 and CDR2 (germline): SGHRS, YFSETQ. CDR3 amino acids: CASSKTIQGDEQYF. The CDR3 nucleotides read TGCGCCAGCAGCAAGACAATCCAGGGGGACGAGCAGTACTTC.

This chain connects TRBV2 to TRBJ2-7; TRBD1 matches at 8 bases. Unmatched junction bases numbered 5, after V lost 3 bases and J lost 4 bases. Germline assignment: CDR1 SNHLY and CDR2 FYNNEI. This CDR3 contains 14 residues. This chain's CDR3 is CASSDPDRVYEQYF. The CDR3 DNA reads as TGTGCCAGCAGTGACCCGGACAGGGTATACGAGCAGTACTTC.

The CDR3 loop is CASSPVLNYGYTF. DNA of the CDR3: TGCGCCAGCAGCCCAGTACTTAACTATGGCTACACCTTC. The rearrangement links TRBV5-1 to TRBJ1-2; no reliable D call. The V gene lost 4 bases and the J gene lost 1 base, with 8 bases spanning the gap. This CDR3 has 13 residues. Germline CDR1 is SGHRS and CDR2 is YFSETQ.

The CDR3 DNA reads as TGCGCCAGCAGAGCCGGGACAGGGCTGAACACTGAAGCTTTCTTT. Protein product: CASRAGTGLNTEAFF. The chain uses TRBV5-1 and TRBJ1-1; 9 positions match TRBD1. The CDR3 totals 15 residues. The trim removed 5 bases at V and 0 bases at J, leaving 5 bases unmatched. Germline CDR1 and CDR2: SGHRS and YFSETQ.

The J gene is TRBJ1-2, the V gene TRBV12-5; D is unresolved. The CDR3 runs to 14 residues. The V gene's germline CDR1 is LGHNT and CDR2 FRNRAP. V dropped 6 bases and J dropped 4 bases, with 15 bases sitting between them. The CDR3 region is CASGFELGFYGYTF. The CDR3 DNA sequence: TGTGCTAGTGGCTTTGAGTTGGGGTTCTATGGCTACACCTTC.

V and J are TRBV7-3 and TRBJ2-7; D call uncertain. Germline lookup yields CDR1 SGHTA and CDR2 FQGTGA. V gave up 0 bases and J gave up 0 bases, with 6 bases separating them. The CDR3 runs 14 residues. DNA for the CDR3: TGTGCCAGCAGCTTAACCCCAGGCTCCTACGAGCAGTACTTC. Translation gives CASSLTPGSYEQYF. Based on the CDR3 plus reference TRBV7-3 and TRBJ2-7, the full variable domain is GAGVSQTPSNKVTEKGKYVELRCDPISGHTALYWYRQSLGQGPEFLIYFQGTGAADDSGLPNDRFFAVRPEGSVSTLKIQRTERGDSAVYLCASSLTPGSYEQYFGPGTRLTVT.

The rearrangement links TRBV5-5 to TRBJ1-6, with D possibly being TRBD1 (5 bases). CDR1 is SGHKS, CDR2 YYEKEE, per germline (reference sequence). The CDR3 spans 17 residues. With 0 bases removed from V and 7 bases from J, the gap between germline ends came to 17 bases. The CDR3 nucleotides are TGTGCCAGCAGCTTGGGTATCTGGGGGACTGTAAATTCACCCCTCCACTTT. Protein: CASSLGIWGTVNSPLHF.

This chain uses TRBV7-8 with TRBJ1-3, with D uncertain. The CDR3 is 14 amino acids. The germline V and J ends were trimmed by 1 base and 2 bases, with 6 bases remaining between them. The germline V gene encodes CDR1 SGHVS and CDR2 FQNEAQ. The CDR3 loop reads CASSLVAAGNTIYF. The DNA of the CDR3 is TGTGCCAGCAGCTTAGTCGCGGCTGGAAACACCATATATTTT.

V and J are TRBV5-8 and TRBJ1-1; 8 nucleotides agree with TRBD1. Per germline, CDR1 SGHTS and CDR2 YDEGEE. J gave up 6 bases and V 3 bases, and 13 bases lay outside the gene matches. The CDR3 is 16 amino acids. The CDR3: CASSWTAWTGRAEAFF. The CDR3, as DNA: TGTGCCAGCAGCTGGACGGCTTGGACAGGGCGCGCTGAAGCTTTCTTT.

This chain uses TRBV5-5 with TRBJ2-2, with 7 positions matching TRBD1. Germline CDR1 reads SGHKS; CDR2 reads YYEKEE (reference sequence). The V gene end was trimmed by 4 bases and the J gene end by 2 bases; junction bases not matched to a gene: 8. The CDR3 is 16 amino acids. CDR3 protein: CASSRRQGYNTGELFF. Written as DNA, the CDR3 is TGTGCCAGCAGCAGACGACAGGGATACAACACCGGGGAGCTGTTTTTT.

A few counts support this clone. The gene calls are TRBV7-9 and TRBJ1-1; D is ambiguous. The CDR3 is 13 amino acids. Germline V lookup: CDR1 SEHNR, CDR2 FQNEAQ (reference sequence). The V gene lost 5 bases and the J gene lost 5 bases, with 12 bases spanning the gap. The CDR3 spells CASSQLGKTEAFF. CDR3 nucleotide sequence: TGTGCCAGCAGCCAGCTGGGGAAGACTGAAGCTTTCTTT.